The 31 T cell receptor beta chains reported below all come from one sample, sequenced in a study of blood T cell repertoires in COVID-19. Method: immunoSEQ multiplex PCR; TCRdb's copy keeps in-frame clones and lacks some. The data contain some 110,000 clones, less than 80% of them singletons. Sequenced sample: peripheral blood. The receptors were sampled from a man in his fifties or sixties with acute or convalescent COVID-19.

The chain employs TRBV5-8 and TRBJ1-4, with 10 nucleotides matching TRBD1. J gave up 5 bases and V 4 bases, and 17 bases lay outside the gene matches. This CDR3 is 19 amino acids long. Germline V gene data show CDR1 as SGHTS and CDR2 as YDEGEE. CDR3 DNA sequence: TGTGCCAGCAGCCTGTTGACAGGGGGCCACGGAAGACCAAATGAAAAACTGTTTTTT. Translated, it gives CASSLLTGGHGRPNEKLFF.

V is TRBV7-3 and J is TRBJ2-5, with D perhaps TRBD2 (6 bases). V gave up 2 bases and J gave up 5 bases, with 18 bases separating them. This CDR3 region has 16 residues. The germline V gene encodes CDR1 SGHTA and CDR2 FQGTGA. The CDR3 bases are TGTGCCAGCAGCTTAGAGACCGGGGGAATGGAGGAGACCCAGTACTTC. This codes for CASSLETGGMEETQYF.

The chain carries TRBV21-1 and TRBJ1-4; TRBD1, the table's D call, was not compared with the DNA. TRBV21-1 is designated a pseudogene. This CDR3 has 16 residues. The CDR3 loop is CASSTLHPGPNEKLFF. The CDR3 coding sequence is TGTGCCAGCAGCACCCTTCATCCAGGGCCCAATGAAAAACTGTTTTTT.

CDR3 in amino acids: CASSPPRTGEYEQYF. As DNA, the CDR3 is TGTGCCAGCAGCCCCCCCCGGACAGGGGAGTACGAGCAGTACTTC. The rearrangement uses TRBV28 and TRBJ2-7; 9 bases are shared with TRBD1. The germline V gene encodes CDR1 MDHEN and CDR2 SYDVKM. J lost 4 bases, V lost 6 bases, and 10 bases had no gene match. CDR3 length: 15 amino acids.

CDR3 residues: CASSKVQQGGYEQYF. The DNA for the CDR3 is TGTGCCAGCAGCAAAGTACAGCAGGGGGGCTACGAGCAGTACTTC. The genes are TRBV21-1 and TRBJ2-7; no DNA check was done on the table's D call, TRBD1. TRBV21-1 has pseudogene status. The CDR3 loop spans 15 amino acids.

The chain has TRBV29-1 and TRBJ2-4; D is perhaps TRBD1 (5 bases). Germline lookup yields CDR1 SQVTM and CDR2 ANQGSEA. This CDR3 region has 12 residues. V lost 4 bases and J lost 2, with 6 bases in between. CDR3: CSVAGSKNIQYF. In DNA, the CDR3 is TGCAGCGTTGCAGGGTCCAAAAACATTCAGTACTTC.

The rearrangement links TRBV7-6 to TRBJ1-4, with D maybe TRBD1 (5 bases). V lost 2 bases and J lost 3, with 19 bases in between. The germline gives CDR1 SGHVS, CDR2 FNYEAQ. CDR3 length equals 18 residues. CDR3 nucleotide sequence: TGTGCCAGCAGCTTATTGGGTTACGACGGGGGAGCTAATGAAAAACTGTTTTTT. Amino acid sequence: CASSLLGYDGGANEKLFF.

The CDR3 region is CASSLELDTQYF. Written as DNA, the CDR3 is TGCGCCAGCAGCTTGGAACTAGATACGCAGTATTTT. V gene TRBV5-1 combines with J gene TRBJ2-3; D unresolved. V was trimmed by 0 bases and J by 5 bases, leaving 4 bases between them. Germline V lookup: CDR1 SGHRS, CDR2 YFSETQ. The CDR3 is made up of 12 amino acids.

The V gene is TRBV4-1, the J gene TRBJ1-1, with a tentative D call TRBD1 (5 bases). Per the germline V gene, CDR1 is MGHRA and CDR2 is YSYEKL. Trimming took off 2 bases at V and 1 base at J, with 11 bases between the two ends. The CDR3 is made up of 15 amino acids. The CDR3 nucleotides are TGCGCCAGCAGCCAAATTAGGGGTGGGAACACTGAAGCTTTCTTT. It codes for CASSQIRGGNTEAFF.

V gene TRBV4-1 combines with J gene TRBJ2-7; TRBD1 matches at 7 bases. Germline CDR1 is MGHRA and CDR2 is YSYEKL. With 0 bases clipped from V and 4 bases from J, the junction kept 9 bases outside the gene matches. The CDR3 length is 16 residues. The CDR3: CASSQDREQGHYEQYF. CDR3 in DNA: TGCGCCAGCAGCCAAGATCGCGAACAGGGGCATTACGAGCAGTACTTC.

The chain carries TRBV5-1 and TRBJ2-2, with D possibly matching TRBD2 (5 bases). The CDR3 extends over 14 amino acids. CDR1 and CDR2 from the germline V gene are SGHRS and YFSETQ. V gave up 0 bases and J gave up 7 bases, with 10 bases separating them. Here the CDR3 DNA reads TGCGCCAGCAGCTTGGCCGGGGAAGTCGGGGAGCTGTTTTTT. The encoded protein is CASSLAGEVGELFF. Full variable domain (remainder filled in from reference TRBV5-1 and TRBJ2-2): KAGVTQTPRYLIKTRGQQVTLSCSPISGHRSVSWYQQTPGQGLQFLFEYFSETQRNKGNFPGRFSGRQFSNSRSEMNVSTLELGDSALYLCASSLAGEVGELFFGEGSRLTVL.

There are a few counts of this clone. The V gene is TRBV2, the J gene TRBJ1-1, with D unresolved. Trimming removed 7 bases from V and 0 bases from J, with 15 bases in between. CDR3 length equals 15 residues. From germline, CDR1 is SNHLY and CDR2 FYNNEI. The CDR3 DNA sequence: TGTGCCAGCATTTTGAGGGAGACGATGAACACTGAAGCTTTCTTT. Translated, it gives CASILRETMNTEAFF.

The chain has TRBV28 and TRBJ1-2; D is possibly TRBD1 (6 bases). Trimming shortened V by 1 base and J by 5 bases, and 11 bases separated the two germline ends. The CDR3 contains 14 residues. Germline-derived CDR1 and CDR2 are MDHEN and SYDVKM. CDR3 in amino acids: CASSLSGAAYGYTF. In nucleotides, the CDR3 is TGTGCCAGCAGTTTATCAGGGGCAGCATATGGCTACACCTTC.

The chain recombines TRBV19 with TRBJ1-1; 9 bases align to TRBD1. After removal of 7 bases from V and 1 base from J, the junction contained 13 bases not matched to a gene. The CDR3 contains 17 residues. From germline, CDR1 is LNHDA and CDR2 SQIVND (reference sequence). The CDR3 sequence is CASKEGTGRGGNTEAFF. CDR3 coding DNA: TGTGCCAGTAAGGAGGGGACAGGGCGAGGAGGGAACACTGAAGCTTTCTTT.

The V gene is TRBV6-5, the J gene TRBJ2-7; D is unclear. The germline V gene encodes CDR1 MNHEY and CDR2 SVGAGI. The CDR3 totals 13 residues. Trimming removed 2 bases from V and 7 bases from J, with 12 bases in between. CDR3 sequence (DNA): TGTGCCAGCAGTTACAACCGAGAGCGAGAGCAGTACTTC. This translates into CASSYNREREQYF.

The chain is built from TRBV15 and TRBJ2-2; no clear D gene. Germline V gene lookup returns CDR1 LNHNV and CDR2 YYDKDF (reference sequence). Trimming removed 6 bases from V and 0 bases from J, with 14 bases in between. CDR3 length: 16 amino acids. The CDR3 nucleotides are TGTGCCACCAGGGCGGCCGAGACCACGAACACCGGGGAGCTGTTTTTT. It translates to CATRAAETTNTGELFF. The variable domain in full, completed from reference TRBV15 and TRBJ2-2, reads DAMVIQNPRYQVTQFGKPVTLSCSQTLNHNVMYWYQQKSSQAPKLLFHYYDKDFNNEADTPDNFQSRRPNTSFCFLDIRSPGLGDTAMYLCATRAAETTNTGELFFGEGSRLTVL.

This chain links TRBV19 with TRBJ2-4; D is possibly TRBD2 (6 bases). The CDR3 length is 19 residues. Germline V gene data show CDR1 as LNHDA and CDR2 as SQIVND (reference sequence). Trimming cost V 5 bases and J 0 bases, with 23 bases left between them. This chain's CDR3 is CASSPEGRQNRLAKNIQYF. For the CDR3, the DNA is TGTGCCAGTAGTCCGGAGGGGCGACAGAACAGACTAGCCAAAAACATTCAGTACTTC.

This clone was observed a handful of times. The J gene is TRBJ1-2, the V gene TRBV5-5, with 8 bases lining up with TRBD1. The germline V gene encodes CDR1 SGHKS and CDR2 YYEKEE (reference sequence). V was pared by 0 bases and J by 6 bases, with 7 bases of the junction left unmatched. The CDR3 loop spans 15 amino acids. The CDR3 DNA is TGTGCCAGCAGCTTGGCGGCAGCAGGGGGCCATGGCTACACCTTC. Amino acid sequence: CASSLAAAGGHGYTF.

The chain recombines TRBV28 with TRBJ2-3; no definite D call. This CDR3 has 14 amino acids. Germline V gene sequence: CDR1 MDHEN, CDR2 SYDVKM. Trimming pared 7 bases from V and 6 bases from J, leaving 17 bases between. CDR3 in amino acids: CASTPGFTSDTQYF. The CDR3 coding sequence is TGTGCCAGCACCCCCGGGTTCACTTCGGATACGCAGTATTTT. The whole variable domain, remainder taken from reference TRBV28 and TRBJ2-3, is DVKVTQSSRYLVKRTGEKVFLECVQDMDHENMFWYRQDPGLGLRLIYFSYDVKMKEKGDIPEGYSVSREKKERFSLILESASTNQTSMYLCASTPGFTSDTQYFGPGTRLTVL.

V usage is TRBV5-1 and J usage is TRBJ2-3, with D maybe TRBD2 (6 bases). The V and J ends lost 2 bases and 8 bases respectively, with 18 bases between them. Germline values: CDR1 SGHRS, CDR2 YFSETQ. The CDR3 extends over 15 amino acids. CDR3 protein: CASSLGTEGIGTQYF. The CDR3 coding sequence is TGCGCCAGCAGCTTAGGGACGGAGGGTATTGGTACGCAGTATTTT.

V usage is TRBV6-5 and J usage is TRBJ1-6; 7 bases fit TRBD1. The germline V gene has CDR1 MNHEY and CDR2 SVGAGI. The CDR3 spans 15 residues. V dropped 7 bases and J dropped 4; count of bases not matched to a gene: 7. For the CDR3, the DNA is TGTGCCAGCAATCAGGGGGAAGGGTATAATTCACCCCTCCACTTT. This gives the protein CASNQGEGYNSPLHF.

This clone has only a few counts. V and J are TRBV4-1 and TRBJ2-1; 9 bases are shared with TRBD2. V was pared by 4 bases and J by 4 bases, with 8 bases of the junction left unmatched. Per the germline V gene, CDR1 is MGHRA and CDR2 is YSYEKL. The CDR3 runs to 16 residues. In nucleotides, the CDR3 is TGCGCCAGCAGCCCGCGACTAGCGGCATTATACAATGAGCAGTTCTTC. Amino acid sequence: CASSPRLAALYNEQFF.

V and J are TRBV6-5 and TRBJ1-1; no definite D call. The CDR3 has 13 residues. Germline lookup yields CDR1 MNHEY and CDR2 SVGAGI. Trimming took off 8 bases at V and 1 base at J, with 11 bases between the two ends. DNA of the CDR3: TGTGCCAGCTCAGGTGGCGCGAACACTGAAGCTTTCTTT. Translating it yields CASSGGANTEAFF.

J is TRBJ1-1 and V is TRBV15; possible D gene TRBD1, 5 bases. V gave up 3 bases and J gave up 5 bases, with 10 bases separating them. This CDR3 comprises 13 residues. Germline V gene lookup returns CDR1 LNHNV and CDR2 YYDKDF (reference sequence). The CDR3: CATSSPGGTEAFF. In nucleotides, the CDR3 is TGTGCCACCAGCAGTCCCGGGGGGACTGAAGCTTTCTTT.

The chain carries TRBV30 and TRBJ2-7, with 8 bases matching TRBD2. This CDR3 region has 14 residues. Unmatched junction bases numbered 7, after V lost 5 bases and J lost 1 base. Germline CDR1 is GTSNPN and CDR2 is SVGIG (reference sequence). CDR3 DNA sequence: TGTGCCTGGGAACCCGGGGGGGGTTCCTACGAGCAGTACTTC. It specifies CAWEPGGGSYEQYF.

The CDR3 nucleotides read TGTGCCAGCAGCCAAGTGCGATTCAGGGGCGGGGAGCTGTTTTTT. Encoded protein: CASSQVRFRGGELFF. This chain uses TRBV3-1 (or the pseudogene TRBV3-2) with TRBJ2-2; tentative D call: TRBD1 (6 bases). Trimming removed 1 base at V and 7 bases at J, with 13 bases between. The CDR3 has 15 amino acids. Per germline, CDR1 LGHDT and CDR2 YNNKEL (reference sequence).

The chain combines TRBV30 with TRBJ1-5; maybe TRBD1 (6 bases). Trimming cost V 3 bases and J 3 bases, with 9 bases left between them. Germline V gene sequence: CDR1 GTSNPN, CDR2 SVGIG (reference sequence). CDR3 length equals 13 residues. The CDR3 DNA is TGTGCCTGGAGCAGGGGTATCAATCAGCCCCAGCATTTT. Translating gives CAWSRGINQPQHF.

This clone was seen a few times. The genes are TRBV29-1 and TRBJ2-7; the D gene is possibly TRBD2 (6 bases). CDR1 is SQVTM, CDR2 ANQGSEA, per germline. V dropped 4 bases and J dropped 9 bases, with 16 bases sitting between them. This CDR3 contains 12 residues. In nucleotides, the CDR3 is TGCAGCGTTGTTGCGGACCCGGGGGTGCAGTACTTC. This translates into CSVVADPGVQYF.

The chain links TRBV27 to TRBJ2-3; 7 bases align to TRBD1. The CDR3 runs to 14 residues. V lost 4 bases to trimming and J lost 7 bases; unmatched junction nucleotides: 8. The germline V gene has CDR1 MNHEY and CDR2 SMNVEV (reference sequence). CDR3: CASSSDRRGYTQYF. The CDR3 nucleotides are TGTGCCAGCAGTTCGGACAGGCGCGGGTATACGCAGTATTTT.

The chain joins TRBV9 to TRBJ2-3; the match to TRBD1 covers 9 bases. The length of the CDR3 is 15 residues. Trimming removed 2 bases from V and 6 bases from J; junction bases left unmatched: 7. CDR1 is SGDLS, CDR2 YYNGEE, per germline. The CDR3 DNA follows: TGTGCCAGCAGCGTTTCTACAGGGGGCCGGGATACGCAGTATTTT. Translated: CASSVSTGGRDTQYF.

This clone has just one count. The chain carries TRBV12-3 or TRBV12-4 and TRBJ2-3; D might be TRBD2 (6 bases). The CDR3 is 13 amino acids. The ends were cut back, 6 bases at V and 5 bases at J, with 12 bases in the middle. The CDR3 loop reads CASRIAALDTQYF. CDR3 DNA: TGTGCCAGCAGAATAGCGGCGTTAGATACGCAGTATTTT.